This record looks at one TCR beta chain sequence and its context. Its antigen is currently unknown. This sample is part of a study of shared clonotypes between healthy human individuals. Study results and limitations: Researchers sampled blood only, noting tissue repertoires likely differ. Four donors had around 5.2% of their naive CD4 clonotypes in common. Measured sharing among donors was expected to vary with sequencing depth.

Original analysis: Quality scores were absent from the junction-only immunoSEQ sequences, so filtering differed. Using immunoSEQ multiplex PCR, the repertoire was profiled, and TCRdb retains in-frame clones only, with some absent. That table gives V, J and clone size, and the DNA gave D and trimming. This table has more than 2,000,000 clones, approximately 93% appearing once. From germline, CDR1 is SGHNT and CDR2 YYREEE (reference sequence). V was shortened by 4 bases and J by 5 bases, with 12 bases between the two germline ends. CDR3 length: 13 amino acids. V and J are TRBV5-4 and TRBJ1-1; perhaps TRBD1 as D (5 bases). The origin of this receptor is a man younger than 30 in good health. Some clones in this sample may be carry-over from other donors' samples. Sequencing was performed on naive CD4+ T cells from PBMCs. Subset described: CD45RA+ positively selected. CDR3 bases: TGTGCCAGCAGCCCCGACAGTTGGACTGAAGCTTTCTTT. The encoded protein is CASSPDSWTEAFF.